The clone carrying this TCR beta chain turned up a few times. Its specificity is unknown. These data belong to a study of blood T cells in healthy people across ages. Study as a whole: About one barcoded beta molecule per two T cells was captured by template switching.

The CDR3 covers 9 residues. Trimming pared 8 bases from V and 8 bases from J, leaving 10 bases between. Germline V gene lookup returns CDR1 SQVTM and CDR2 ANQGSEA. Study conclusions and caveats: Unsorted PBMC input precluded a conclusive naive versus antigen-experienced comparison. While age rose, TCR beta diversity per million T cells dropped in a roughly linear way.

Through a sample-barcoded 5' primer and a J-beta primer mix, a second PCR was run for roughly 7 to 11 cycles. From the 5' RACE reads, TCRdb called clonotypes with MiXCR, one entry per CDR3 protein. The repertoire holds about 640,000 distinct CDR3 sequences, with around 54% as singletons. This chain connects TRBV29-1 to TRBJ2-7; the D is unclear. This sequence was found in a man aged 55 to 70 in good health. Sequenced: blood. The CDR3 coding sequence is TGCAGCCCCTTTACGAAGCAGTACTTC. Amino acid sequence: CSPFTKQYF.